The T cell receptor (beta chain) under discussion was sequenced for a study of cytomegalovirus exposure and HLA in healthy donors. Whole-study findings and limits: Cytomegalovirus association was assigned to over 150 TCR beta chains.

Repertoires were generated with immunoSEQ multiplex PCR, while TCRdb's copy carries only in-frame clones and drops some. The data show under 200,000 clones, with about 81% seen just once and around 1.3% held by the top ten. Trimming removed 5 bases from V and 7 bases from J; junction bases left unmatched: 7. Germline CDR1 MDHEN, CDR2 SYDVKM. CDR3 length: 14 residues. This clone was picked up a small number of times. Its matching antigen is unknown. The sequencing input was PBMCs. The chain is built from TRBV28 and TRBJ1-2, with TRBD1 matching 10 bases. The source of this sequence is a woman aged 25 to 39 in good health and CMV-seronegative. The CDR3 protein is CASSTDRGLTGYTF. DNA for the CDR3: TGTGCCAGCAGTACAGACAGGGGGCTTACTGGCTACACCTTC.